A single sample is the source of the 22 T cell receptor beta chains below, sequenced in a study of cytomegalovirus exposure and HLA in healthy donors. Generated by immunoSEQ multiplex PCR, the TCRdb table keeps only in-frame clones and is missing some. Counted here are just over 20,000 clones, roughly 97% occurring once; the ten biggest clones make up approximately 10%. Sequences were obtained from PBMCs. These receptor sequences come from a man aged 25-45 years in good health and CMV-seropositive.

This chain links TRBV6-1 with TRBJ1-2, with a possible D match to TRBD1 (5 bases). The CDR3 covers 12 residues. V shed 10 bases and J shed 7 bases, with 16 bases lying between them. Germline V gene lookup returns CDR1 MNHNS and CDR2 SASEGT. Here the CDR3 reads CANAQGYSGYTF. CDR3 DNA: TGTGCCAACGCCCAGGGTTACTCTGGCTACACCTTC.

The chain employs TRBV11-2 and TRBJ1-1; D not certain. Trimming pared 1 base from V and 2 bases from J, leaving 5 bases between. The CDR3 is 13 amino acids. Germline V gene sequence: CDR1 SGHAT, CDR2 FQNNGV. The chain's CDR3 is CASSLGPNTEAFF. The DNA of the CDR3 is TGTGCCAGCAGCTTAGGGCCAAACACTGAAGCTTTCTTT.

The V gene is TRBV28, the J gene TRBJ1-2; the match to TRBD1 covers 8 bases. This CDR3 contains 14 residues. Germline CDR1 reads MDHEN; CDR2 reads SYDVKM. V gave up 6 bases and J gave up 4 bases; unmatched junction bases: 7. CDR3 sequence: CASRIMTGAYGYTF. CDR3 DNA: TGTGCCAGCAGGATTATGACAGGGGCCTATGGCTACACCTTC.

The genes are TRBV28 and TRBJ2-3, with 7 bases matching TRBD2. The J segment lost 1 base and the V segment lost 2 bases, leaving 3 bases of the junction unmatched. The CDR3 totals 15 residues. Germline CDR1 MDHEN, CDR2 SYDVKM. CDR3 in DNA: TGTGCCAGCAGTTTACAAGCGGGGCGCACAGATACGCAGTATTTT. It specifies CASSLQAGRTDTQYF.

This clone appeared once. This chain joins TRBV2 and TRBJ2-5; no firm D call. This CDR3 is 13 amino acids long. V was trimmed by 4 bases and J by 4 bases, leaving 10 bases between them. From germline, CDR1 is SNHLY and CDR2 FYNNEI. As DNA, the CDR3 is TGTGCCAGCAGTGTGCGGCTAGGAGAGACCCAGTACTTC. Protein: CASSVRLGETQYF.

The rearrangement joins TRBV27 to TRBJ2-3; 10 bases are shared with TRBD2. CDR3 length: 16 amino acids. Trimming removed 6 bases from V and 4 bases from J; junction bases left unmatched: 10. The germline CDR1 and CDR2 sequences are MNHEY and SMNVEV (reference sequence). CDR3 nucleotide sequence: TGTGCCAGCAGAAAGAGGGCTAGCGGGAGTTCAGATACGCAGTATTTT. Amino acid sequence: CASRKRASGSSDTQYF.

CDR3 nucleotide sequence: TGTGCCAGCAGCGCCAAACTAGCGGTTGGATCTGATACGCAGTATTTT. It codes for CASSAKLAVGSDTQYF. This chain links TRBV27 with TRBJ2-3, with 8 bases lining up with TRBD2. The V gene's germline CDR1 is MNHEY and CDR2 SMNVEV (reference sequence). CDR3 length: 16 residues. The ends lost 6 bases at V and 6 bases at J; junction bases unmatched: 14.

The V gene is TRBV6-1, the J gene TRBJ2-3; a possible D gene is TRBD1 (5 bases). CDR3 length equals 17 residues. The V end was cut by 1 base, the J end by 4 bases, with 18 bases between. Germline CDR1 reads MNHNS; CDR2 reads SASEGT. DNA of the CDR3: TGTGCCAGCAGTGAAGAAACTACAGGCTCCTTTTCAGATACGCAGTATTTT. This codes for CASSEETTGSFSDTQYF.

The chain has TRBV6-5 and TRBJ1-4, with D maybe TRBD1 (5 bases). The CDR3 covers 14 residues. Trimming took off 6 bases at V and 4 bases at J, with 12 bases between the two ends. The germline gives CDR1 MNHEY, CDR2 SVGAGI. The CDR3 region has the DNA TGTGCCAGCAGCCAGGGTCGTTATAATGAAAAACTGTTTTTT. It specifies CASSQGRYNEKLFF.

A single count supports this clone. This chain joins TRBV29-1 and TRBJ2-6; D unresolved. Germline V gene sequence: CDR1 SQVTM, CDR2 ANQGSEA. V lost 4 bases and J lost 3, with 4 bases in between. This CDR3 is built from 12 residues. The CDR3 here is CSVVIGANVLTF. The CDR3 DNA follows: TGCAGCGTTGTCATTGGGGCCAACGTCCTGACTTTC.

V is TRBV19 and J is TRBJ1-1; D may be TRBD1 (5 bases). Germline loops: CDR1 LNHDA, CDR2 SQIVND (reference sequence). V was pared by 1 base and J by 1 base, with 10 bases between. This CDR3 has 15 residues. CDR3 in amino acids: CASSIVQGTNTEAFF. In nucleotides, the CDR3 is TGTGCCAGTAGTATAGTTCAGGGAACGAACACTGAAGCTTTCTTT.

The gene calls are TRBV4-2 and TRBJ2-5, with TRBD2 identical over 8 bases. The germline gives CDR1 LGHNA, CDR2 YNFKEQ. This CDR3 region has 16 residues. J was trimmed by 0 bases and V by 1 base; bases with no gene match: 4. The CDR3 reads CASSQARREDQETQYF. The CDR3 DNA reads as TGTGCCAGCAGCCAAGCAAGGCGGGAGGACCAAGAGACCCAGTACTTC.

In this sample, this clone turned up once. The chain is built from TRBV19 and TRBJ2-2; 8 bases line up with TRBD2. The CDR3 covers 17 residues. The germline gives CDR1 LNHDA, CDR2 SQIVND (reference sequence). The V gene end was trimmed by 9 bases and the J gene end by 7 bases; junction bases not matched to a gene: 19. The DNA of the CDR3 is TGTGCCAGCCGACGGCTGGAGCGGGAGAACTGGAACGGGGAGCTGTTTTTT. It is translated as CASRRLERENWNGELFF.

The genes are TRBV9 and TRBJ1-3; the D gene is possibly TRBD1 (5 bases). CDR3 length: 13 residues. Germline CDR1 is SGDLS and CDR2 is YYNGEE. Trimming shortened V by 3 bases and J by 4 bases, and 8 bases separated the two germline ends. CDR3 protein: CASSGRQGNTIYF. CDR3 bases: TGTGCCAGCAGCGGCCGACAGGGAAACACCATATATTTT.

The chain is built from TRBV6-6 and TRBJ2-2; 8 nucleotides align to TRBD1. V was clipped by 6 bases and J by 1 base; unmatched bases: 7. The length of the CDR3 is 16 residues. Germline CDR1 reads MNHNY; CDR2 reads SVGAGI (reference sequence). The CDR3 loop is CASSRDRGGNTGELFF. The CDR3, as DNA: TGTGCCAGCAGCCGCGACAGGGGCGGGAACACCGGGGAGCTGTTTTTT.

The V call is TRBV4-1, the J call TRBJ2-4; weak D call: TRBD2 (5 bases). CDR1 is MGHRA and CDR2 is YSYEKL in the germline V gene. CDR3 length equals 17 residues. V was cut by 1 base and J by 0 bases, with 13 bases left in between. DNA for the CDR3: TGCGCCAGCAGCCAAGTTCCGGGCGGACTAGCCAAAAACATTCAGTACTTC. It is translated as CASSQVPGGLAKNIQYF.

The V and J genes are TRBV9 and TRBJ2-1; 8 bases map to TRBD2. V lost 4 bases, J lost 9 bases, and 12 bases stayed unmatched. This CDR3 is built from 15 residues. CDR1 is SGDLS, CDR2 YYNGEE, per germline. CDR3 sequence: CASSHIGLAGGEQFF. CDR3 in DNA: TGTGCCAGCAGCCATATAGGACTAGCTGGAGGTGAGCAGTTCTTC.

V gene TRBV6-6 combines with J gene TRBJ2-7; D perhaps matches TRBD1 (6 bases). V was clipped by 5 bases and J by 3 bases, with 14 bases between them. The germline CDR1 and CDR2 sequences are MNHNY and SVGAGI (reference sequence). The CDR3 covers 14 residues. The CDR3 region has the DNA TGTGCCAGCAGTCAAGCAGGACAGTACTACGAGCAGTACTTC. This encodes CASSQAGQYYEQYF.

The chain employs TRBV5-6 and TRBJ1-5; perhaps TRBD1 as D (6 bases). The CDR3 is 12 residues long. Trimming removed 5 bases at V and 7 bases at J, with 10 bases between. CDR1 and CDR2 (germline): SGHDT, YYEEEE. The CDR3 sequence: CASRVGGQPQHF. CDR3 DNA: TGTGCCAGCAGGGTTGGGGGCCAGCCCCAGCATTTT.

The V call is TRBV13, the J call TRBJ2-3, with 8 bases fitting TRBD2. The trim removed 4 bases at V and 5 bases at J, leaving 17 bases unmatched. CDR3 length: 18 residues. Germline assignment: CDR1 PRHDT and CDR2 FYEKMQ (reference sequence). CDR3 bases: TGTGCCAGCAGCTCTCGGGGGGCGGGAGGAACGAGAAAAGATACGCAGTATTTT. This sequence encodes CASSSRGAGGTRKDTQYF. The variable domain in full, with the rest retrieved from reference TRBV13 and TRBJ2-3, is AAGVIQSPRHLIKEKRETATLKCYPIPRHDTVYWYQQGPGQDPQFLISFYEKMQSDKGSIPDRFSAQQFSDYHSELNMSSLELGDSALYFCASSSRGAGGTRKDTQYFGPGTRLTVL.

J is TRBJ2-2 and V is TRBV5-4, with TRBD2 identical over 10 bases. V was pared by 7 bases and J by 7 bases, with 13 bases of the junction left unmatched. The CDR3 covers 16 residues. Germline CDR1 and CDR2: SGHNT and YYREEE (reference sequence). The CDR3 region has the DNA TGTGCCAGCCGGGGGGGTGGCGGGACTAGCGTCGGGGAGCTGTTTTTT. This translates into CASRGGGGTSVGELFF.

The J gene is TRBJ2-7, the V gene TRBV6-5; TRBD1 might be the D (5 bases). The V end was cut by 0 bases, the J end by 2 bases, with 11 bases between. Germline loops: CDR1 MNHEY, CDR2 SVGAGI. CDR3 length: 15 amino acids. CDR3 loop: CASSYSGLGPYEQYF. The CDR3 DNA reads as TGTGCCAGCAGTTACTCGGGGCTAGGTCCCTACGAGCAGTACTTC.